This T cell receptor beta chain was identified in a study of OX40 agonist ivuxolimab in advanced cancers. Germline V gives CDR1 SGHRS, CDR2 YFSETQ. The CDR3 spans 13 residues. V was cut by 5 bases and J by 7 bases, with 16 bases left in between. The cohort excluded patients with autoimmune disease history or systemic immunosuppression. Here immunoSEQ multiplex PCR was the method, and the copy in TCRdb shows in-frame clones only, minus some. The data show approximately 77,000 clones, over 70% seen once. The sequences come from CD4+ or CD8+ T cells sorted from blood, collected in a trial of the OX40 agonist ivuxolimab. The chain has TRBV5-1 and TRBJ2-7; tentatively, D is TRBD1 (6 bases). The TCR comes from an adult with an advanced solid tumor such as melanoma, head and neck, liver or kidney cancer. The CDR3 here is CASRQTPGTEQYF. The CDR3 coding sequence is TGCGCCAGCAGGCAAACTCCCGGGACAGAGCAGTACTTC. The full variable domain, its missing parts supplied by reference TRBV5-1 and TRBJ2-7, is KAGVTQTPRYLIKTRGQQVTLSCSPISGHRSVSWYQQTPGQGLQFLFEYFSETQRNKGNFPGRFSGRQFSNSRSEMNVSTLELGDSALYLCASRQTPGTEQYFGPGTRLTVT.